One sample yielded the 30 T cell receptor beta chains listed below, sequenced in a study of blood T cell repertoires in COVID-19. Method: immunoSEQ multiplex PCR; TCRdb's copy keeps in-frame clones and lacks some. The table lists about 170,000 clones, 83% of them singletons. Material for sequencing was peripheral blood. The receptors come from a woman in her seventies who had recovered from COVID-19.

The rearrangement links TRBV19 to TRBJ1-1; D gene uncertain. V was clipped by 3 bases and J by 4 bases, with 18 bases between them. Germline V gives CDR1 LNHDA, CDR2 SQIVND (reference sequence). The CDR3 contains 16 residues. The CDR3 loop reads CASSILSSWQSTEAFF. As DNA, the CDR3 is TGTGCCAGTAGTATTTTGTCGTCCTGGCAAAGCACTGAAGCTTTCTTT.

The chain uses TRBV5-1 and TRBJ2-1; TRBD2 matches 7 bases. The CDR3 has 14 amino acids. CDR1 and CDR2 from the germline V gene are SGHRS and YFSETQ. With 0 bases clipped from V and 5 bases from J, the junction kept 2 bases outside the gene matches. The CDR3 bases are TGCGCCAGCAGCTTGGGGGGGACTAACAATGAGCAGTTCTTC. Protein product: CASSLGGTNNEQFF.

The gene calls are TRBV11-2 and TRBJ1-4; the D is unclear. Germline values: CDR1 SGHAT, CDR2 FQNNGV. This CDR3 has 14 residues. V was pared by 1 base and J by 6 bases, with 9 bases between. In nucleotides, the CDR3 is TGTGCCAGCAGCTTAGGTGGCGGCGATGAAAAACTGTTTTTT. This encodes CASSLGGGDEKLFF.

The J gene is TRBJ2-7, the V gene TRBV23-1; 8 bases map to TRBD1. Being an ORF, TRBV23-1 has a function that is uncertain. The length of the CDR3 is 17 residues. With 3 bases clipped from V and 6 bases from J, the junction kept 16 bases outside the gene matches. CDR3: CASSHPGRGQGAGEQYF. The CDR3 bases are TGCGCCAGCAGTCACCCCGGGCGCGGACAGGGTGCGGGCGAGCAGTACTTC.

This chain joins TRBV21-1 and TRBJ2-1; the table names TRBD1, a call not compared with the DNA. TRBV21-1 is assigned pseudogene status. The CDR3 sequence is 15 residues long. In nucleotides, the CDR3 is TGTGCCAGCAGCACCTCCGGGACAGGGTACAATGAGCAGTTCTTC. It codes for CASSTSGTGYNEQFF.

V and J are TRBV11-2 and TRBJ2-1; 8 bases align to TRBD2. J lost 15 bases, V lost 0 bases, and 1 base had no gene match. The germline gives CDR1 SGHAT, CDR2 FQNNGV. This CDR3 contains 11 residues. The CDR3 here is CASSLDGLAFF. CDR3 nucleotides: TGTGCCAGCAGCTTAGATGGACTAGCGTTCTTC.

The CDR3 region is CASTDYSNQPQHF. As DNA, the CDR3 is TGTGCCAGCACCGACTATAGCAATCAGCCCCAGCATTTT. The rearrangement joins TRBV6-6 to TRBJ1-5; no reliable D call. Germline lookup yields CDR1 MNHNY and CDR2 SVGAGI (reference sequence). V was shortened by 7 bases and J by 0 bases, with 7 bases between the two germline ends. This CDR3 has 13 residues.

The genes are TRBV30 and TRBJ2-7, with 9 bases aligning to TRBD1. This CDR3 contains 15 residues. CDR1 and CDR2 from the germline V gene are GTSNPN and SVGIG (reference sequence). The junction had 7 bases not matched to a gene; V was cut back by 0 bases and J by 4 bases. The CDR3 spells CAWSVLGTGRYEQYF. CDR3 in DNA: TGTGCCTGGAGTGTACTGGGGACAGGGAGGTACGAGCAGTACTTC.

The chain joins TRBV6-5 to TRBJ1-1, with D hard to call. Germline V gene data show CDR1 as MNHEY and CDR2 as SVGAGI. Trimming left V 7 bases short and J 4 bases short, with 16 bases between. The CDR3 is 14 amino acids. CDR3 protein: CASKLAPSRTEAFF. CDR3 DNA sequence: TGTGCCAGCAAGTTGGCCCCGTCACGCACTGAAGCTTTCTTT.

On this clone: Other nucleotide sequences from this sample produce the same CDR3. The genes are TRBV18 and TRBJ1-4, with D perhaps matching TRBD1 (6 bases). Germline CDR1 reads KGHSH; CDR2 reads LQKENI. This CDR3 spans 14 amino acids. V lost 2 bases, J lost 3 bases, and 7 bases lay in between. The CDR3 DNA reads as TGTGCCAGCTCACCAGCAGGGGCTAATGAAAAACTGTTTTTT. Its protein product is CASSPAGANEKLFF.

The chain recombines TRBV30 with TRBJ1-1; D might be TRBD1 (5 bases). From germline, CDR1 is GTSNPN and CDR2 SVGIG (reference sequence). V lost 0 bases and J 9 bases, leaving 14 bases between the germline ends. There are 13 residues in the CDR3. The CDR3 here is CAWSVLRGGQAFF. The CDR3 DNA reads as TGTGCCTGGAGTGTACTCCGGGGGGGACAAGCTTTCTTT.

The rearrangement joins TRBV29-1 to TRBJ2-7; TRBD2 agrees at 7 bases. CDR1 and CDR2 from the germline V gene are SQVTM and ANQGSEA. V lost 2 bases, J lost 5 bases, and 9 bases stayed unmatched. The CDR3 is 14 residues long. DNA for the CDR3: TGCAGCGTTGAATCGGGGGGTGGAGTGGACGAGCAGTACTTC. Protein sequence: CSVESGGGVDEQYF.

In this sample, this clone turned up a few times. The V and J genes are TRBV5-1 and TRBJ1-6, with 8 positions matching TRBD1. The CDR3 contains 17 residues. J gave up 9 bases and V 0 bases, and 11 bases lay outside the gene matches. The germline V gene has CDR1 SGHRS and CDR2 YFSETQ. Here the CDR3 DNA reads TGCGCCAGCAGCTTGGGGCCCGGGACAGGCGGAGGTTCACCCCTCCACTTT. This codes for CASSLGPGTGGGSPLHF.

The count of this clone is one. The chain joins TRBV6-6 to TRBJ1-5, with 12 nucleotides matching TRBD1. The CDR3 has 16 residues. J was trimmed by 6 bases and V by 6 bases; bases with no gene match: 9. The germline gives CDR1 MNHNY, CDR2 SVGAGI (reference sequence). The CDR3 bases are TGTGCCAGCAGGCCCACCGGGACAGGGGGCACTCAGCCCCAGCATTTT. It translates to CASRPTGTGGTQPQHF.

This chain links TRBV24-1 with TRBJ2-1, with 11 positions matching TRBD2. V gave up 6 bases and J gave up 10 bases; unmatched junction bases: 10. CDR1 and CDR2 (germline): KGHDR, SFDVKD. The CDR3 extends over 15 amino acids. The CDR3 here is CATSPQTSGTREQFF. The CDR3 DNA reads TGTGCCACCAGTCCCCAGACTAGCGGGACTCGGGAGCAGTTCTTC.

CDR3 in DNA: TGTGCCAGCAGTTTGGCCAAGGAAAAACTGTTTTTT. This codes for CASSLAKEKLFF. The rearrangement links TRBV28 to TRBJ1-4; D gene unclear. This CDR3 is built from 12 residues. CDR1 is MDHEN, CDR2 SYDVKM, per germline. V lost 3 bases and J 8 bases, leaving 7 bases between the germline ends. Full variable domain (outside the CDR3, taken from reference TRBV28 and TRBJ1-4): DVKVTQSSRYLVKRTGEKVFLECVQDMDHENMFWYRQDPGLGLRLIYFSYDVKMKEKGDIPEGYSVSREKKERFSLILESASTNQTSMYLCASSLAKEKLFFGSGTQLSVL.

The gene calls are TRBV5-4 and TRBJ1-1; no definite D call. This CDR3 is built from 12 residues. With 0 bases removed from V and 6 bases from J, the gap between germline ends came to 6 bases. Germline CDR1 SGHNT, CDR2 YYREEE (reference sequence). CDR3: CASSLARAEAFF. The DNA for the CDR3 is TGTGCCAGCAGCTTGGCGAGGGCTGAAGCTTTCTTT.

This rearrangement joins TRBV30 to TRBJ1-4; 7 bases are shared with TRBD1. The CDR3 length is 14 residues. Losses at the gene ends were 4 bases for V and 10 bases for J; bases not matched to a gene: 12. Germline V CDR1 and CDR2: GTSNPN, SVGIG (reference sequence). The CDR3 here is CAWTVRGPGGKLFF. In DNA, the CDR3 is TGTGCCTGGACTGTACGTGGTCCAGGGGGAAAACTGTTTTTT. The full variable domain, with the rest looked up from reference TRBV30 and TRBJ1-4, is SQTIHQWPATLVQPVGSPLSLECTVEGTSNPNLYWYRQAAGRGLQLLFYSVGIGQISSEVPQNLSASRPQDRQFILSSKKLLLSDSGFYLCAWTVRGPGGKLFFGSGTQLSVL.

The chain links TRBV18 to TRBJ2-5, with 13 bases that match TRBD2. V shed 2 bases, J shed 1 base, and the junction held 1 base outside the gene matches. CDR3 length equals 16 residues. Germline V gene data show CDR1 as KGHSH and CDR2 as LQKENI. The CDR3 nucleotides read TGTGCCAGCTCACCAGGGACTAGCGGGGTCCAAGAGACCCAGTACTTC. This gives the protein CASSPGTSGVQETQYF. Variable domain in full (rest from reference TRBV18 and TRBJ2-5): NAGVMQNPRHLVRRRGQEARLRCSPMKGHSHVYWYRQLPEEGLKFMVYLQKENIIDESGMPKERFSAEFPKEGPSILRIQQVVRGDSAAYFCASSPGTSGVQETQYFGPGTRLLVL.

In nucleotides, the CDR3 is TGCGCCAGCAGCTTGGGGCGGGGTATCACTGAAGCTTTCTTT. Residues: CASSLGRGITEAFF. This rearrangement joins TRBV5-1 to TRBJ1-1; D remains ambiguous. The V end lost 0 bases, the J end lost 4 bases, and 10 bases lay between the germline ends. The CDR3 loop spans 14 amino acids. The germline V gene has CDR1 SGHRS and CDR2 YFSETQ.

This sequence joins TRBV29-1 and TRBJ1-2; 9 nucleotides line up with TRBD1. The CDR3 length is 15 residues. Germline-derived CDR1 and CDR2 are SQVTM and ANQGSEA. J was trimmed by 7 bases and V by 4 bases; bases with no gene match: 13. This chain's CDR3 is CSVVATGGLGGGYTF. The DNA for the CDR3 is TGCAGCGTTGTGGCGACAGGGGGACTAGGAGGTGGCTACACCTTC.

CDR3 bases: TGTGCCAGCAGTGAAGCGAGCAGAGCGGAGACCCAGTACTTC. Protein sequence: CASSEASRAETQYF. The J gene is TRBJ2-5, the V gene TRBV6-1; D remains ambiguous. Germline-derived CDR1 and CDR2 are MNHNS and SASEGT. V was cut by 0 bases and J by 5 bases, with 10 bases left in between. This CDR3 contains 14 residues.

This chain links TRBV12-5 with TRBJ2-7; 7 bases align to TRBD1. The CDR3 is 15 amino acids. V lost 3 bases to trimming and J lost 3 bases; unmatched junction nucleotides: 8. Germline CDR1 LGHNT, CDR2 FRNRAP. CDR3 residues: CASGFWVGGVYEQYF. In DNA, the CDR3 is TGTGCTAGTGGTTTTTGGGTAGGGGGCGTCTACGAGCAGTACTTC.

The chain is built from TRBV5-1 and TRBJ2-5; the D is unclear. The germline V gene encodes CDR1 SGHRS and CDR2 YFSETQ. The CDR3 extends over 13 amino acids. V was cut by 4 bases and J by 2 bases, with 9 bases left in between. The CDR3 bases are TGCGCCAGCAGCAACAGATTTCAAGAGACCCAGTACTTC. Its translation is CASSNRFQETQYF.

The chain combines TRBV6-5 with TRBJ1-6; D remains unclear. Trimming stripped 2 bases from V and 6 bases from J, with 8 bases between. CDR3 size: 14 residues. Germline V gene sequence: CDR1 MNHEY, CDR2 SVGAGI. CDR3 in amino acids: CASSYLSPNSPLHF. In DNA, the CDR3 is TGTGCCAGCAGTTACCTAAGTCCTAATTCACCCCTCCACTTT.

This rearrangement joins TRBV12-3 or TRBV12-4 to TRBJ1-2; perhaps TRBD1 as D (5 bases). Trimming stripped 6 bases from V and 5 bases from J, with 7 bases between. The CDR3 is 11 residues long. Written as DNA, the CDR3 is TGTGCCAGCAGGGGACTGTATGGCTACACCTTC. It translates to CASRGLYGYTF.

The sample holds one count of this clone. This rearrangement joins TRBV7-2 to TRBJ2-1, with TRBD2 identical over 10 bases. CDR1 is SGHTA and CDR2 is FQGNSA in the germline V gene. The CDR3 consists of 15 residues. V gave up 5 bases and J gave up 4 bases; unmatched junction bases: 5. CDR3 loop: CASSPTSGAYNEQFF. The CDR3 nucleotides read TGTGCCAGCAGCCCCACTAGCGGGGCGTACAATGAGCAGTTCTTC.

The chain links TRBV7-9 to TRBJ1-1; D is perhaps TRBD1 (5 bases). This CDR3 comprises 12 residues. Trimming pared 2 bases from V and 10 bases from J, leaving 11 bases between. Germline V gene data show CDR1 as SEHNR and CDR2 as FQNEAQ (reference sequence). CDR3 coding DNA: TGTGCCAGCAGCTTATTCCCGGGGGGAGCTTTCTTT. Its protein is CASSLFPGGAFF.

Only one count was recorded for this clone. The chain couples TRBV27 to TRBJ2-1; tentatively, D is TRBD1 (6 bases). The V end was cut by 4 bases, the J end by 8 bases, with 15 bases between. Per germline, CDR1 MNHEY and CDR2 SMNVEV (reference sequence). The CDR3 totals 14 residues. This chain's CDR3 is CASSWAQGLDEQFF. Written as DNA, the CDR3 is TGTGCCAGCAGTTGGGCCCAGGGGCTGGATGAGCAGTTCTTC.

The gene calls are TRBV10-3 and TRBJ2-3; D gene uncertain. V dropped 6 bases and J dropped 2 bases, with 12 bases sitting between them. This CDR3 is 14 amino acids long. From germline, CDR1 is ENHRY and CDR2 SYGVKD. CDR3 in amino acids: CAIREQALTDTQYF. The CDR3, as DNA: TGTGCCATCAGGGAGCAGGCCCTCACAGATACGCAGTATTTT.